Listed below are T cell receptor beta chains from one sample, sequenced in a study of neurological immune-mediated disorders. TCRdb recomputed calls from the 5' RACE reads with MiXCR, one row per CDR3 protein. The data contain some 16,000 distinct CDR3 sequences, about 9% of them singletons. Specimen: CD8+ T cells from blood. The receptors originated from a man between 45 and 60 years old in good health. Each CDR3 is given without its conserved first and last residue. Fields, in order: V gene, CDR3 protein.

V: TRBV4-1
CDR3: ASSQVGQGGRTYNEQF

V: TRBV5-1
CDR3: ASSWGLAGSNEQF

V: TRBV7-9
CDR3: ASSGRGVPNEKLF

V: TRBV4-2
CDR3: ASSQDEGAGYNEQF

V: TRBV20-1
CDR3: SARDRMNTGELF

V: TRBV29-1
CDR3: SVGGEGDRGRPYGYT

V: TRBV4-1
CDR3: ASRPTGSSYNEQF

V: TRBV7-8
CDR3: ASSLAVNGELF

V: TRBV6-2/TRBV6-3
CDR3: ASSYSHDSAATNEKLF

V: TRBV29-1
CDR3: SVEDPGGPLLVTQY

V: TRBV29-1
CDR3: SVKPGTYNGYT

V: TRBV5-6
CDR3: ASSRPGSGRAYEQY

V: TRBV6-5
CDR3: ASSYSSTYEQY

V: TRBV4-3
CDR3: ASSQLLGSSYEQY

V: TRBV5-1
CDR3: ASSAGQGAETQY

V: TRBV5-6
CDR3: ASSLLRQGGSGANVLT

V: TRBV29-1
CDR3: SVEFGDRVDYEQY

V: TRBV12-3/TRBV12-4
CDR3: ASSLGQKRTYGYT

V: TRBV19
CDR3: ASSIRVTMYLRTAQETQY

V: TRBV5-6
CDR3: ASSLFFGPSGNTEAF

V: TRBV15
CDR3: ATSREAGESYEQY

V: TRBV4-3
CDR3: ASSQESYSRELF

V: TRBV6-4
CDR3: ASSDSTGADTQY

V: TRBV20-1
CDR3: SANMGTYEQY

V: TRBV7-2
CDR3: ASSWRRDGTDTQY

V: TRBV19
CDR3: ASSIYGTNTGELF

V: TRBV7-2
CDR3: ASSLMGGVDEQY

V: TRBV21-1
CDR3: ASSNPGQGAPKSPQH

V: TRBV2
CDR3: ASTRVLAGGVETQY

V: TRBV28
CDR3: ASSLPLAGVPYNEQF

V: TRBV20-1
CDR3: SARALGGNTGELF

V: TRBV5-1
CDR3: ASSLSSMVNEQF

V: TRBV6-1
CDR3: ASSVRQGTLAKNIQY

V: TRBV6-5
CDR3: ASSSSGRIAQY

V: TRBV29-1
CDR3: SASRGLENIQY

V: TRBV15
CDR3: ATSSYGNTDTQY

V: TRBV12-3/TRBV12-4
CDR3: ASSPFYAGTGNYGYT

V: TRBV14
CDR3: ASRLTGNYEQY

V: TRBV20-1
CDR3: SASGGLSTDTQY

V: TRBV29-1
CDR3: SVEGHREGLYEQY

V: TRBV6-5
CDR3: ASSYSRPNNEQF

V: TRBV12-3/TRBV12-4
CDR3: ASSISEGDRAYNEQF

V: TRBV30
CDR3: AWSRLPGTAYEQY

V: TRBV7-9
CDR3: ASNSGTSGPLEQF

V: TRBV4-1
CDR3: ASSQVASYGYT